The 24 T cell receptor beta chains reported below all come from one sample, sequenced in a study of T cells in Graves' hyperthyroidism and ophthalmopathy. RNA transcripts were the template for amplifying TCR beta CDR3 regions. First-round RT-PCR of the TCR CDR3 relied on the HTBI primer set. Each CDR3 protein is one row after TCRdb ran MiXCR on the multiplex PCR reads. The table records nearly 600,000 distinct CDR3 sequences, approximately 13% of them present only once. Sequencing input: blood. Every receptor here comes from a woman in her 30s with Graves' hyperthyroidism that later progressed to Graves' ophthalmopathy.

This clonotype was picked up a small number of times. This chain joins TRBV9 and TRBJ2-1; 16 positions match TRBD2. In germline, CDR1 is SGDLS, CDR2 YYNGEE. Trimming took 3 bases from V and 8 from J; bases not matched to a gene: 5. The CDR3 spans 16 residues. CDR3: CASSAGTSGRGDEQFF. The CDR3 region has the DNA TGTGCCAGCAGCGCGGGGACTAGCGGGAGGGGTGATGAGCAGTTCTTC. The full variable domain, its missing parts supplied by reference TRBV9 and TRBJ2-1, is DSGVTQTPKHLITATGQRVTLRCSPRSGDLSVYWYQQSLDQGLQFLIQYYNGEERAKGNILERFSAQQFPDLHSELNLSSLELGDSALYFCASSAGTSGRGDEQFFGPGTRLTVL.

The genes are TRBV24-1 and TRBJ1-5; a possible D gene is TRBD1 (5 bases). The germline V gene has CDR1 KGHDR and CDR2 SFDVKD. The V end was cut by 7 bases, the J end by 6 bases, with 18 bases between. CDR3 size: 15 residues. CDR3 sequence (DNA): TGTGCCACCAGGCCGGGACGGGGGGAATCTCAGCCCCAGCATTTT. Translation: CATRPGRGESQPQHF.

There are many counts of this clonotype. The chain links TRBV28 to TRBJ2-7; D is perhaps TRBD1 (6 bases). Germline lookup yields CDR1 MDHEN and CDR2 SYDVKM. The CDR3 runs 15 residues. The germline V and J ends were trimmed by 6 bases and 0 bases, with 15 bases remaining between them. The DNA for the CDR3 is TGTGCCAGCAGACAAACAGGGTCGAGCTCCTACGAGCAGTACTTC. Protein sequence: CASRQTGSSSYEQYF. Full variable domain (missing parts from reference TRBV28 and TRBJ2-7): DVKVTQSSRYLVKRTGEKVFLECVQDMDHENMFWYRQDPGLGLRLIYFSYDVKMKEKGDIPEGYSVSREKKERFSLILESASTNQTSMYLCASRQTGSSSYEQYFGPGTRLTVT.

The rearrangement uses TRBV30 and TRBJ2-1; unclear D gene. V dropped 0 bases and J dropped 12 bases, with 6 bases sitting between them. Germline CDR1 reads GTSNPN; CDR2 reads SVGIG (reference sequence). CDR3 length: 10 amino acids. The CDR3 DNA sequence: TGTGCCTGGAGTGTGGTGACGCAGTTCTTC. Translated, it gives CAWSVVTQFF.

The J gene is TRBJ2-4, the V gene TRBV19; 14 positions match TRBD2. This CDR3 has 15 amino acids. The V gene's germline CDR1 is LNHDA and CDR2 SQIVND (reference sequence). Germline trimming cut 6 bases from V and 8 bases from J; bases unmatched to any gene: 6. The CDR3 here is CASSPTSGRGDIQYF. DNA of the CDR3: TGTGCCAGTAGCCCGACTAGCGGGAGGGGTGACATTCAGTACTTC.

This clonotype was recorded a few times. The V gene is TRBV7-9, the J gene TRBJ1-1; D remains ambiguous. The CDR3 contains 13 residues. Trimming left V 5 bases short and J 4 bases short, with 11 bases between. From germline, CDR1 is SEHNR and CDR2 FQNEAQ (reference sequence). The CDR3 spells CASSVSGGTEAFF. The CDR3 DNA reads as TGTGCCAGCAGCGTCTCGGGAGGCACTGAAGCTTTCTTT. Looking up the rest from reference TRBV7-9 and TRBJ1-1 gives the full variable domain: DTGVSQNPRHKITKRGQNVTFRCDPISEHNRLYWYRQTLGQGPEFLTYFQNEAQLEKSRLLSDRFSAERPKGSFSTLEIQRTEQGDSAMYLCASSVSGGTEAFFGQGTRLTVV.

Notes on this clonotype: This may stem from a read error, because a much larger clone lies one nucleotide away. This chain uses TRBV13 with TRBJ2-7, with D hard to call. V was pared by 4 bases and J by 2 bases, with 9 bases between. The CDR3 totals 13 residues. Per the germline V gene, CDR1 is PRHDT and CDR2 is FYEKMQ (reference sequence). The DNA for the CDR3 is TGTGCCAGCAGCTCCACGACCGCCTACGAGCAGTACTTC. This translates into CASSSTTAYEQYF.

This clonotype has at least ten counts. The rearrangement joins TRBV7-8 to TRBJ1-2; weak D call: TRBD1 (6 bases). The CDR3 covers 13 residues. Germline CDR1 SGHVS, CDR2 FQNEAQ. The V end was cut by 9 bases, the J end by 1 base, with 12 bases between. CDR3 DNA: TGTGCCAGTGGTGGACAGATTAACTATGGCTACACCTTC. Its translation is CASGGQINYGYTF.

This clonotype appeared once. CDR3 sequence (DNA): TGTGCCAGCAGTTTACGCCGCTCGCGACGCACCAGGGTATCGCAGGGCTACACCTTC. It translates to CASSLRRSRRTRVSQGYTF. The chain joins TRBV28 to TRBJ1-2, with TRBD1 as a possible D gene (5 bases). Germline CDR1 MDHEN, CDR2 SYDVKM. CDR3 size: 19 residues. Trimming removed 2 bases at V and 8 bases at J, with 30 bases between.

This clonotype was counted ten times or more. The chain links TRBV5-1 to TRBJ1-3, with D unresolved. Germline CDR1 SGHRS, CDR2 YFSETQ. The ends were cut back, 0 bases at V and 1 base at J, with 8 bases in the middle. The CDR3 covers 15 residues. CDR3 sequence: CASSLDWRSGNTIYF. CDR3 coding DNA: TGCGCCAGCAGCTTGGACTGGAGATCTGGAAACACCATATATTTT.

CDR3 bases: TGTGCCAGTAGTTCACCCCGGGCCGCTTCCCATGAGCAGTTCTTC. Protein sequence: CASSSPRAASHEQFF. This chain links TRBV19 with TRBJ2-1; D is unclear. The CDR3 sequence is 15 residues long. The ends were cut back, 5 bases at V and 8 bases at J, with 19 bases in the middle. Germline V gives CDR1 LNHDA, CDR2 SQIVND (reference sequence). The entire variable domain, with the rest obtained from reference TRBV19 and TRBJ2-1, is as follows: DGGITQSPKYLFRKEGQNVTLSCEQNLNHDAMYWYRQDPGQGLRLIYYSQIVNDFQKGDIAEGYSVSREKKESFPLTVTSAQKNPTAFYLCASSSPRAASHEQFFGPGTRLTVL.

The V gene is TRBV19, the J gene TRBJ2-2, with 8 nucleotides matching TRBD1. V lost 4 bases to trimming and J lost 4 bases; unmatched junction nucleotides: 5. The CDR3 loop spans 15 amino acids. The germline V gene has CDR1 LNHDA and CDR2 SQIVND (reference sequence). The CDR3 sequence: CASSTVTGVTGELFF. For the CDR3, the DNA is TGTGCCAGTAGTACCGTGACAGGGGTCACCGGGGAGCTGTTTTTT.

This chain links TRBV5-8 with TRBJ2-1, with D uncertain. The germline V and J ends were trimmed by 4 bases and 2 bases, with 7 bases remaining between them. CDR1 is SGHTS, CDR2 YDEGEE, per germline. The CDR3 has 13 residues. The CDR3 nucleotides read TGTGCCAGCAGCCTCTACCCCTACAATGAGCAGTTCTTC. It codes for CASSLYPYNEQFF.

This clonotype was observed at least ten times. V and J are TRBV6-5 and TRBJ1-1, with TRBD1 matching over 7 bases. V gave up 2 bases and J gave up 0 bases; unmatched junction bases: 6. The length of the CDR3 is 16 residues. Germline assignment: CDR1 MNHEY and CDR2 SVGAGI. CDR3 sequence reads: CASSYRQGVMNTEAFF. Here the CDR3 DNA reads TGTGCCAGCAGTTACAGGCAGGGGGTCATGAACACTGAAGCTTTCTTT.

This clonotype was counted many times. This chain links TRBV7-8 with TRBJ2-5; D not certain. Trimming cost V 2 bases and J 2 bases, with 12 bases left between them. The CDR3 spans 15 residues. Germline CDR1 is SGHVS and CDR2 is FQNEAQ. The CDR3 region has the DNA TGTGCCAGCAGCTTATCCGATGGACCACAAGAGACCCAGTACTTC. It codes for CASSLSDGPQETQYF.

This chain links TRBV20-1 with TRBJ2-7; D may be TRBD1 or TRBD2 (6 bases each). Germline V gives CDR1 DFQATT, CDR2 SNEGSKA (reference sequence). This CDR3 is 13 amino acids long. Trimming removed 1 base at V and 7 bases at J, with 14 bases between. In DNA form, the CDR3 reads TGCAGTGCTAGAGGTCCGGGGGCGGGGGAGCAGTACTTC. It codes for CSARGPGAGEQYF.

This clonotype was counted at least ten times. V and J are TRBV15 and TRBJ2-7, with no clear D. Between the trimmed V and J ends, which lost 1 base and 1 base, there was a span of 11 bases. The germline CDR1 and CDR2 sequences are LNHNV and YYDKDF (reference sequence). This CDR3 contains 15 residues. In DNA form, the CDR3 reads TGTGCCACCAGCAGAGCCCTCGGGCCGTCCTACGAGCAGTACTTC. Its protein product is CATSRALGPSYEQYF.

This clonotype was observed a single time. Possible read error: a much larger clone is one base away. The gene calls are TRBV5-5 and TRBJ1-5; 7 nucleotides agree with TRBD1. The germline CDR1 and CDR2 sequences are SGHKS and YYEKEE (reference sequence). The CDR3 extends over 13 amino acids. CDR3 sequence: CASSLVPGQPRHF. As DNA, the CDR3 is TGTGCCAGCAGCTTGGTCCCGGGACAGCCCCGGCATTTT.

This clonotype was seen a handful of times. CDR3 amino acids: CSARDQRGGRTQIRDTQYF. Written as DNA, the CDR3 is TGCAGTGCTAGAGATCAGCGCGGCGGGAGGACCCAAATCAGGGATACGCAGTATTTT. This chain joins TRBV20-1 and TRBJ2-3; 8 bases are shared with TRBD2. The V and J ends lost 0 bases and 6 bases, in that order; junction bases with no gene match: 20. The CDR3 totals 19 residues. Germline loops: CDR1 DFQATT, CDR2 SNEGSKA (reference sequence).

There are many counts of this clonotype. The chain combines TRBV12-3 or TRBV12-4 with TRBJ2-1, with 13 positions matching TRBD2. Trimming at V came to 5 bases and at J to 8 bases, leaving 12 bases not matched to a gene. There are 17 residues in the CDR3. The CDR3 is CASSPPGLAGINDEQFF. CDR3 in DNA: TGTGCCAGCAGTCCTCCGGGACTAGCGGGAATTAACGATGAGCAGTTCTTC.

This clonotype was observed many times. The chain combines TRBV13 with TRBJ2-1; the D call may be TRBD1 or TRBD2 (5 bases each). With 5 bases removed from V and 5 bases from J, the gap between germline ends came to 16 bases. The germline CDR1 and CDR2 sequences are PRHDT and FYEKMQ (reference sequence). There are 15 residues in the CDR3. The CDR3 is CASSPAFGADNEQFF. Here the CDR3 DNA reads TGTGCCAGCAGCCCGGCGTTCGGGGCCGACAATGAGCAGTTCTTC.

This clonotype was seen repeatedly, ten times or more. The chain couples TRBV28 to TRBJ1-5; D unclear. CDR3 length: 14 amino acids. The germline CDR1 and CDR2 sequences are MDHEN and SYDVKM. V dropped 3 bases and J dropped 0 bases, with 6 bases sitting between them. The CDR3 is CASSFIDSNQPQHF. CDR3 coding DNA: TGTGCCAGCAGTTTTATAGATAGCAATCAGCCCCAGCATTTT.

This clonotype was recorded at least ten times. The chain couples TRBV28 to TRBJ1-1, with 9 bases fitting TRBD1. The CDR3 spans 14 residues. The V and J ends lost 4 bases and 3 bases, in that order; junction bases with no gene match: 3. Germline CDR1 and CDR2: MDHEN and SYDVKM. CDR3 loop: CASSSGQGYTEAFF. DNA for the CDR3: TGTGCCAGCAGTTCGGGACAGGGTTACACTGAAGCTTTCTTT. The entire variable domain, with the rest obtained from reference TRBV28 and TRBJ1-1, is as follows: DVKVTQSSRYLVKRTGEKVFLECVQDMDHENMFWYRQDPGLGLRLIYFSYDVKMKEKGDIPEGYSVSREKKERFSLILESASTNQTSMYLCASSSGQGYTEAFFGQGTRLTVV.

This clonotype has only a few counts. This likely reflects a read error, since a far larger clone is one base away. The conserved final phenylalanine or tryptophan is absent from the CDR3, which likely points to a read error. This chain uses TRBV7-2 with TRBJ2-7; D is unclear. Germline values: CDR1 SGHTA, CDR2 FQGNSA. Trimming took 1 base from V and 0 from J, leaving 4 bases between them. This CDR3 contains 13 residues. This chain's CDR3 is CASSLGDSYEQYL. The CDR3 DNA sequence: TGTGCCAGCAGCTTAGGGGACTCCTACGAGCAGTACCTC.